A selection of T cell receptor beta chains follows, all from one sample in a study of neurological immune-mediated disorders. TCRdb reprocessed the 5' RACE reads via MiXCR and lists one record per CDR3 protein. The data hold 55,000 to 75,000 distinct CDR3 sequences, with approximately 12% observed a single time. Sequenced input: PBMCs. All receptors come from a woman in her sixties or seventies with HTLV-1-associated myelopathy (HAM/TSP). The CDR3 runs from the conserved cysteine through the conserved F or W. The D gene is left open where the match is weak. Expanded clones are given a class, and other clones once, few, many or no size at all.

clone_size,v_call,d_call,j_call,cdr3_nt,cdr3_aa
many,TRBV5-1,.,TRBJ2-3,TGCGCCAGCAGCCTGGCTCCGGGAGCAGAGCAGTATTTT,CASSLAPGAEQYF
medium-sized,TRBV20-1,.,TRBJ1-1,TGCAGTGCCCGGAGGCAGGGTGGCACTGAAGCTTTCTTT,CSARRQGGTEAFF
many,TRBV4-1,.,TRBJ1-1,TGCGCCAGCAGCCAAGGGATAATTGACACTGAAGCTTTCTTT,CASSQGIIDTEAFF
many,TRBV29-1,TRBD1,TRBJ2-7,TGCAGCGTTGTTGAGACAGGGGCTTACGAGCAGTACTTC,CSVVETGAYEQYF
many,TRBV12-3/TRBV12-4,TRBD1,TRBJ2-5,TGTGCCAGCAGTTTTAGGGGGCTAGAGACCCAGTACTTC,CASSFRGLETQYF
many,TRBV7-9,.,TRBJ1-4,TGTGCCAGCAGCTTAGCGCTCGAGATAGAAAAACTGTTTTTT,CASSLALEIEKLFF
many,TRBV29-1,TRBD1,TRBJ2-3,TGCAGCGTTCCAAGGCGCGACAGGGCCACAGATACGCAGTATTTT,CSVPRRDRATDTQYF
many,TRBV5-1,TRBD1,TRBJ2-7,TGCGCCAGCAGCTTGAAATCGCGGGACAGGGTATCCTACGAGCAGTACTTC,CASSLKSRDRVSYEQYF
many,TRBV9,.,TRBJ1-5,TGTGCCAGCAGCGCAGGAAACCGGGACAAATGCAATCAGCCCCAGCATTTT,CASSAGNRDKCNQPQHF
many,TRBV6-1,TRBD2,TRBJ2-7,TGTGCCAGCAGTGGCAGACTAGCGGGAGGGCGCTACGAGCAGTACTTC,CASSGRLAGGRYEQYF
.,TRBV15,TRBD2,TRBJ2-5,TGTGCCACCAGCAGAGTAGCGGGAGTAGGGGAGACCCAGTACTTC,CATSRVAGVGETQYF
.,TRBV7-8,.,TRBJ1-4,TGTGCCAGCAGCTGCTGCGGGTTAAGTGAAAAACTGTTTTTT,CASSCCGLSEKLFF
many,TRBV5-1,.,TRBJ1-1,TGCGCCAGCAGCTTTGGGGGGCGCATTGGTGAAGCTTTCTTT,CASSFGGRIGEAFF
.,TRBV7-2,TRBD1,TRBJ2-3,TGTGCCAGCACCTCACGGACAGGGAGGGATACGCAGTATTTT,CASTSRTGRDTQYF
few,TRBV6-1,TRBD2,TRBJ2-1,TGTGCCAGCAGTGCCGGGACTAGCAGCTACAATGAGCAGTTCTTC,CASSAGTSSYNEQFF
many,TRBV2,TRBD2,TRBJ2-1,TGTGCCAGCAGTGAAGCACTAGCGGGAGCTGTGGAGCAGTTCTTC,CASSEALAGAVEQFF
many,TRBV4-1,TRBD1,TRBJ1-6,TGCGCCAGCAGCCAAGATCTTTGGACAGGGGCTTCACCCCTCCACTTT,CASSQDLWTGASPLHF
many,TRBV30,TRBD2,TRBJ2-7,TGTGCCTGGACAAGACTAGCGGAGCCATACGAGCAGTACTTC,CAWTRLAEPYEQYF
.,TRBV12-3/TRBV12-4,TRBD2,TRBJ2-3,TGTGCCAGCAGTCCGACTAGCGCCCGAACTAGCACAGATACGCAGTATTTT,CASSPTSARTSTDTQYF
many,TRBV6-5,TRBD2,TRBJ2-2,TGTGCCAGCGCCAGGACTAGTTTACCCGGGGAGCTGTTTTTT,CASARTSLPGELFF
many,TRBV5-6,.,TRBJ2-1,TGTGCCAGCAGCTTGACTAGAGGGGGTATTTACAATGAGCAGTTCTTC,CASSLTRGGIYNEQFF
many,TRBV15,.,TRBJ1-2,TGTGCCACCAGCAGCCGGGCCTCTTACCGGGGCTACACCTTC,CATSSRASYRGYTF
.,TRBV10-3,.,TRBJ2-3,TGTGCCATCTCGGGGGACACAGATACGCAGTATTTT,CAISGDTDTQYF
many,TRBV7-9,TRBD1,TRBJ1-1,TGTGCCAGCAGCTCCACTCAGGGGGAAGGAGGTGAAGCTTTCTTT,CASSSTQGEGGEAFF
many,TRBV5-1,.,TRBJ2-7,TGCGCCAGCAGCTTGTTAGCTGACTCCTCCTACGAGCAGTACTTC,CASSLLADSSYEQYF
many,TRBV5-5,.,TRBJ2-1,TGTGCCAGCAGCTTGGAGCAGGGGACTTACAATGAGCAGTTCTTC,CASSLEQGTYNEQFF
many,TRBV5-5,.,TRBJ2-7,TGTGCCAGCAGCTCGGGTTATGGTCGCTACGAGCAGTACTTC,CASSSGYGRYEQYF
many,TRBV5-1,.,TRBJ1-2,TGCGCCAGCAGCCTCACAACAGGTCCTTATGGCTACACCTTC,CASSLTTGPYGYTF
few,TRBV7-9,.,TRBJ2-2,TGTGCCAGCAGCTCAACCACCGGGGAGCTGTTTTTT,CASSSTTGELFF
many,TRBV10-3,.,TRBJ1-6,TGTGCCATCAGTGATAAGCCAGGCGGACCCTCGAAGAACTCACCCCTCCACTTT,CAISDKPGGPSKNSPLHF
many,TRBV6-1,.,TRBJ1-1,TGTGCCAGCGGACCCTCTGGGGCTTTCTTT,CASGPSGAFF
.,TRBV4-1,.,TRBJ2-3,TGCGCCAGCAGCCAAGATCCACTCACAGATACGCAGTATTTT,CASSQDPLTDTQYF
many,TRBV7-8,.,TRBJ1-1,TGTGCCAGCAGCTTAGCCGGGGGCAACACTGAAGCTTTCTTT,CASSLAGGNTEAFF
many,TRBV28,TRBD1,TRBJ2-7,TGTGCCAGCAGACCGACCGGGACAGGGGTCTACGAGCAGTACTTC,CASRPTGTGVYEQYF
many,TRBV5-1,.,TRBJ1-1,TGCGCCAGCAGCTTGGGGTCTGAAGCTTTCTTT,CASSLGSEAFF
.,TRBV5-1,TRBD2,TRBJ2-2,TGCGCCAGCAAAGCTCTAAGCGGGATGCTCGCCGGGGAGCTGTTTTTT,CASKALSGMLAGELFF
many,TRBV9,TRBD2,TRBJ2-1,TGTGCCAGCAGCGGATCCCGGGACGGAGGACTAGCGGGAGGGTATTTGTCCTACAATGAGCAGTTCTTC,CASSGSRDGGLAGGYLSYNEQFF
many,TRBV7-9,TRBD2,TRBJ2-1,TGTGCCAGCAGCCGGACTAGTTTTAATGAGCAGTTCTTC,CASSRTSFNEQFF
.,TRBV6-2/TRBV6-3,TRBD1,TRBJ2-7,TGTGCCAGCAGCTCATCTGACAGGGGATACGAGCAGTACTTC,CASSSSDRGYEQYF
many,TRBV27,.,TRBJ2-7,TGTGCCAGCAGTTTTGCTGGGGGCGAGCAGTACTTC,CASSFAGGEQYF
many,TRBV12-3/TRBV12-4,TRBD2,TRBJ2-2,TGTGCCAGCAGTGGGAGCGGGAAGGGGAACACCGGGGAGCTGTTTTTT,CASSGSGKGNTGELFF
many,TRBV27,.,TRBJ2-5,TGTGCCAGCAGAACGACAGGTACCGAGACCCAGTACTTC,CASRTTGTETQYF
many,TRBV5-1,.,TRBJ2-6,TGCGCCAGCAGGCGGGGTATCTCTGGGGCCAACGTCCTGACTTTC,CASRRGISGANVLTF
many,TRBV10-3,.,TRBJ1-2,TGTGCCACCCTCACCCCTAACTATGGCTACACCTTC,CATLTPNYGYTF
many,TRBV15,TRBD2,TRBJ2-7,TGTGCCACCAGCAGAGTTGCGGGAGGGGGCGAGCAGTACTTC,CATSRVAGGGEQYF
many,TRBV20-1,TRBD1,TRBJ2-7,TGCAGTGCCAGACGAGCAGGGGGTGAGCATTACGAGCAGTACTTC,CSARRAGGEHYEQYF
many,TRBV24-1,.,TRBJ2-7,TGTGTCACCAGTGATGTGGCCGCGGAGGGACACGAGCAGTACTTC,CVTSDVAAEGHEQYF
many,TRBV5-1,TRBD2,TRBJ2-2,TGCGCCAGCAGGTCCGGGACTACAAACACCGGGGAGCTGTTTTTT,CASRSGTTNTGELFF
.,TRBV5-5,.,TRBJ2-7,TGTGCCAGCAGCTTCATAGGGTCCTACGAGCAGTACTTC,CASSFIGSYEQYF
many,TRBV7-3,TRBD2,TRBJ2-1,TGTGCCAGCAGCTTAAAGGCGCGGGAGGGTGAGCAGTTCTTC,CASSLKAREGEQFF
many,TRBV15,.,TRBJ2-7,TGTGCCACCAGCAAGCCACTGGACGGGACCTACGAGCAGTACTTC,CATSKPLDGTYEQYF
many,TRBV29-1,.,TRBJ1-1,TGCAGCGTGCTGACAGCTATGAACACTGAAGCTTTCTTT,CSVLTAMNTEAFF
many,TRBV10-3,.,TRBJ1-6,TGTGCCAGTGATCCAGGGCTAAATAATTCACCCCTCCACTTT,CASDPGLNNSPLHF